This TCR beta chain was documented in a study of tissue T cells after allogeneic stem cell transplantation. Libraries were prepared by immunoSEQ multiplex PCR; TCRdb keeps only in-frame clonotypes and omits some of them. Among a few thousand clones, roughly two thirds were seen once, and the ten largest hold around 3%. The germline V and J ends were trimmed by 0 bases and 2 bases, with 9 bases remaining between them. Germline V gene sequence: CDR1 FNHDT, CDR2 SITEND (reference sequence). The CDR3 is made up of 14 amino acids. This clone has a handful of counts. These gene names are mouse names. The DNA ends 1 residue before the CDR3 does, and the rest of the CDR3 is filled in from the germline J gene.

The sequence came from a female BALB/c mouse in good health. Strain haplotype (MHC): H2-d. The V call is TRBV19, the J call TRBJ2-7, with D perhaps being TRBD1 or TRBD2 (5 bases each). The sequenced sample consisted of gut tissue. The CDR3 spells CASSIGGKTYEQYF. CDR3 DNA, as far as it was read: TGTGCCAGCAGTATAGGGGGCAAAACCTATGAACAGTAC.